These 10 T cell receptor beta chains came from one sample sequenced in a study of molecular identifiers for immune sequencing clone quantification listed by TCRdb under 2018. Libraries were constructed by PCR. TCRdb lists the instrument as Illumina HiSeq 4000. The public reads were quality trimmed at Q25 with fastp and then assembled into clones with MiXCR by TCRdb, keeping productive beta chains. Each CDR3 protein gets just one entry, which takes the most common genes and DNA from the rows behind it. This sample comprises 250,000 to 400,000 distinct CDR3 sequences, about a fifth of them detected only once. The ten top clones hold approximately 0.83% of the sample. Source material: naive CD8+ T cells from blood, with Jurkat cell RNA spiked in. This specimen's cell subset or site label, interpreted: FACS-sorted CD8+CD4-CCR7+CD45RA+ naive T cells. The receptors were gathered from a human donor in good health. Some libraries in this study had Jurkat cell RNA spiked in.

This clonotype was counted many times. This chain joins TRBV7-9 and TRBJ1-3; no clear D gene. The CDR3 extends over 17 amino acids. Trimming stripped 4 bases from V and 2 bases from J, with 18 bases between. Germline V CDR1 and CDR2: SEHNR, FQNEAQ (reference sequence). CDR3 sequence reads: CASSSFGVVGTGNTIYF. In DNA, the CDR3 is TGTGCCAGCAGCTCATTTGGGGTTGTAGGCACTGGAAACACCATATATTTT.

This clonotype was seen a few times. The chain employs TRBV3-1 and TRBJ2-7; 9 bases agree with TRBD1. The germline V gene has CDR1 LGHDT and CDR2 YNNKEL (reference sequence). V lost 4 bases to trimming and J lost 5 bases; unmatched junction nucleotides: 6. CDR3 length: 14 amino acids. The CDR3 region has the DNA TGTGCCAGCAGCCCGACAGGGGGTCACCACGAGCAGTACTTC. Translation: CASSPTGGHHEQYF.

This clonotype came up many times. CDR3 loop: CASSSGLLSSYNEQFF. In DNA form, the CDR3 reads TGTGCCAGCAGCTCGGGACTGCTCAGCTCCTACAATGAGCAGTTCTTC. The gene calls are TRBV7-9 and TRBJ2-1; TRBD2 is a possible D gene (6 bases). Per germline, CDR1 SEHNR and CDR2 FQNEAQ (reference sequence). This CDR3 comprises 16 residues. Trimming stripped 4 bases from V and 0 bases from J, with 13 bases between. Based on the CDR3 plus reference TRBV7-9 and TRBJ2-1, the full variable domain is DTGVSQNPRHKITKRGQNVTFRCDPISEHNRLYWYRQTLGQGPEFLTYFQNEAQLEKSRLLSDRFSAERPKGSFSTLEIQRTEQGDSAMYLCASSSGLLSSYNEQFFGPGTRLTVL.

Regarding this clonotype: A read error may explain this, as a much larger clone is one base away. The chain links TRBV2 to TRBJ2-3; TRBD2 aligns across 13 bases. Losses at the gene ends were 6 bases for V and 5 bases for J; bases not matched to a gene: 8. This CDR3 is built from 16 residues. Germline CDR1 is SNHLY and CDR2 is FYNNEI. In nucleotides, the CDR3 is TGTGCCAGCAGCGGTGGACTAGCGGGAGTCAGAGATACGCAGTATTTT. Amino acid sequence: CASSGGLAGVRDTQYF.

This clonotype came up many times. The chain is built from TRBV2 and TRBJ2-5, with unresolved D. The V and J ends lost 2 bases and 4 bases respectively, with 11 bases between them. The germline CDR1 and CDR2 sequences are SNHLY and FYNNEI. This CDR3 contains 14 residues. Written as DNA, the CDR3 is TGTGCCAGCAGTGAAAAGGTCGCGGTAGAGACCCAGTACTTC. Translation: CASSEKVAVETQYF. Combining the CDR3 with reference TRBV2 and TRBJ2-5 gives the whole variable domain EPEVTQTPSHQVTQMGQEVILRCVPISNHLYFYWYRQILGQKVEFLVSFYNNEISEKSEIFDDQFSVERPDGSNFTLKIRSTKLEDSAMYFCASSEKVAVETQYFGPGTRLLVL.

In its sample, this clonotype was seen many times. This chain uses TRBV29-1 with TRBJ1-1; D might be TRBD1 (5 bases). V gave up 3 bases and J gave up 1 base, with 12 bases separating them. The CDR3 runs to 14 residues. The germline gives CDR1 SQVTM, CDR2 ANQGSEA. DNA of the CDR3: TGCAGCGTTGACGTGGGGGTACGGAACACTGAAGCTTTCTTT. This encodes CSVDVGVRNTEAFF.

This clonotype occurred many times. V is TRBV9 and J is TRBJ1-1; no reliable D call. The germline gives CDR1 SGDLS, CDR2 YYNGEE. The V end lost 1 base, the J end lost 5 bases, and 18 bases lay between the germline ends. The CDR3 extends over 16 amino acids. The CDR3 is CASSVFPGEMSTEAFF. The CDR3 bases are TGTGCCAGCAGCGTATTCCCCGGAGAGATGTCGACTGAAGCTTTCTTT.

This clonotype was found many times. The genes are TRBV9 and TRBJ2-3; D is perhaps TRBD1 (5 bases). This CDR3 has 16 amino acids. The germline V gene encodes CDR1 SGDLS and CDR2 YYNGEE. Trimming cost V 0 bases and J 0 bases, with 11 bases left between them. The CDR3 DNA reads TGTGCCAGCAGCGTAGAGAAGGGGTTTAGCACAGATACGCAGTATTTT. Translating gives CASSVEKGFSTDTQYF.

This clonotype was counted a few times. The chain couples TRBV2 to TRBJ2-5; TRBD2 might be the D (6 bases). The CDR3 runs 15 residues. Between the trimmed V and J ends, which lost 3 bases and 5 bases, there was a span of 16 bases. Germline V gives CDR1 SNHLY, CDR2 FYNNEI. CDR3 sequence reads: CASSEGFGGVETQYF. In nucleotides, the CDR3 is TGTGCCAGCAGTGAGGGTTTCGGCGGGGTGGAGACCCAGTACTTC.

This clonotype was found once. Being one base from a much bigger clone, this may be a read error. For the CDR3, the DNA is TGTGCCGGCAGCCTGGACACAAACCCCAGATGGGAGCAGTACTTC. It codes for CAGSLDTNPRWEQYF. The rearrangement links TRBV5-6 to TRBJ2-7; the D gene is possibly TRBD1 (5 bases). Germline V lookup: CDR1 SGHDT, CDR2 YYEEEE. The CDR3 has 15 residues.